The 8 T cell receptor beta chains below come from one sample, sequenced in a study of blood T cell repertoires in COVID-19. TCRdb's copy holds only in-frame clones and misses some; the assay was immunoSEQ multiplex PCR. The sample lists about 200,000 clones, roughly 91% occurring once. Sequencing input: PBMCs or T cells enriched from blood (not recorded which). These TCRs come from a woman between 25 and 40 years old with acute COVID-19.

The genes are TRBV10-3 and TRBJ1-1; 9 bases map to TRBD1. Germline lookup yields CDR1 ENHRY and CDR2 SYGVKD. CDR3 length equals 14 residues. The trim removed 6 bases at V and 4 bases at J, leaving 6 bases unmatched. Written as DNA, the CDR3 is TGTGCCATCAGACGACAGGGGGTGGTCACTGAAGCTTTCTTT. Encoded protein: CAIRRQGVVTEAFF.

The V and J genes are TRBV7-8 and TRBJ1-4, with D unresolved. CDR3 length: 12 amino acids. V lost 5 bases to trimming and J lost 7 bases, with 8 bases between them. CDR1 and CDR2 (germline): SGHVS, FQNEAQ. The CDR3, as DNA: TGTGCCAGCAGCCTACCCAGTGAAAAACTGTTTTTT. Residues: CASSLPSEKLFF.

This chain links TRBV9 with TRBJ2-7, with 7 nucleotides matching TRBD2. The germline V gene has CDR1 SGDLS and CDR2 YYNGEE. V lost 4 bases and J lost 0; bases outside the gene matches: 10. The CDR3 length is 16 residues. CDR3 amino acids: CASSHRLAESSYEQYF. Here the CDR3 DNA reads TGTGCCAGCAGCCACAGACTAGCCGAGAGCTCCTACGAGCAGTACTTC.

The V gene is TRBV18, the J gene TRBJ2-7; D is perhaps TRBD1 (5 bases). Trimming pared 1 base from V and 5 bases from J, leaving 9 bases between. Germline-derived CDR1 and CDR2 are KGHSH and LQKENI. This CDR3 has 13 residues. DNA of the CDR3: TGTGCCAGCTCACCACAAGACAGCCACGAGCAGTACTTC. Protein product: CASSPQDSHEQYF. Drawing the rest from reference TRBV18 and TRBJ2-7, the complete variable domain is NAGVMQNPRHLVRRRGQEARLRCSPMKGHSHVYWYRQLPEEGLKFMVYLQKENIIDESGMPKERFSAEFPKEGPSILRIQQVVRGDSAAYFCASSPQDSHEQYFGPGTRLTVT.

The chain combines TRBV7-8 with TRBJ2-7; possible D gene TRBD2, 6 bases. The CDR3 is made up of 15 amino acids. Deletions cut 0 bases from V and 3 bases from J, with 12 bases between. Looked up from germline, CDR1 is SGHVS and CDR2 is FQNEAQ. Here the CDR3 reads CASSLAFSGNYEQYF. DNA of the CDR3: TGTGCCAGCAGCTTAGCGTTTAGCGGTAACTACGAGCAGTACTTC.

This clone was observed a few times. The chain carries TRBV30 and TRBJ2-7; D might be TRBD2 (6 bases). Germline V gene sequence: CDR1 GTSNPN, CDR2 SVGIG (reference sequence). This CDR3 has 14 residues. Trimming cost V 0 bases and J 9 bases, with 18 bases left between them. CDR3 in amino acids: CAWSVGLLASAQYF. CDR3 nucleotides: TGTGCCTGGAGTGTGGGGTTACTAGCATCGGCGCAGTACTTC. Full variable domain (rest looked up from reference TRBV30 and TRBJ2-7): SQTIHQWPATLVQPVGSPLSLECTVEGTSNPNLYWYRQAAGRGLQLLFYSVGIGQISSEVPQNLSASRPQDRQFILSSKKLLLSDSGFYLCAWSVGLLASAQYFGPGTRLTVT.

The chain carries TRBV10-3 and TRBJ2-5; 10 nucleotides line up with TRBD2. The CDR3 consists of 14 residues. CDR1 and CDR2 from the germline V gene are ENHRY and SYGVKD. Germline trimming cut 6 bases from V and 5 bases from J; bases unmatched to any gene: 6. The CDR3 here is CAISPGTSVETQYF. The CDR3, as DNA: TGTGCCATCAGCCCTGGGACTAGCGTGGAGACCCAGTACTTC.

This sequence joins TRBV6-1 and TRBJ1-5, with 8 nucleotides matching TRBD1. Germline-derived CDR1 and CDR2 are MNHNS and SASEGT. Trimming removed 2 bases from V and 1 base from J; junction bases left unmatched: 10. The CDR3 runs 18 residues. The CDR3 coding sequence is TGTGCCAGCAGTGAATTCGCGGACAGGGAAATGAGCAATCAGCCCCAGCATTTT. Translation gives CASSEFADREMSNQPQHF.